The rows below give T cell receptor beta chains drawn from one sample of a study of cytomegalovirus exposure and HLA in healthy donors. Sequenced by immunoSEQ multiplex PCR; TCRdb stores in-frame clones only, minus some. This repertoire shows around 150,000 clones, around 75% found once; its top ten account for 1.5% to 2%. Material for sequencing was PBMCs. Receptor source: a woman in her thirties or forties in good health and CMV-seronegative. Both conserved end residues are trimmed from each CDR3.

ASSLEVTGNYGYT TRBJ1-2 TRBV5-1
ASSVTSGGGSYNEQF TRBJ2-1 TRBV2
ASNRQGYGYT TRBJ1-2 TRBV10-2
ASRGHATEAF TRBJ1-1 TRBV6-5
ASSYSKGRLGYEQY TRBJ2-7 TRBV6-6
ASSPLLAERRETQY TRBJ2-5 TRBV18
ASSRGGTSGSDEQF TRBJ2-1 TRBV11-3
ASSLKWGLAGGGDTQY TRBJ2-3 TRBV13
ASSGVAMGYNEQF TRBJ2-1 TRBV2
ASSEQGVNTEAF TRBJ1-1 TRBV6-1
ASGGSGLAGPYEQY TRBJ2-7 TRBV12-5
ASSSSGAEDTEAF TRBJ1-1 TRBV27
ASSLRLGHSEQY TRBJ2-7 TRBV27
ASSVQAINPMNTEAF TRBJ1-1 TRBV2
ASSLARGPGQPQH TRBJ1-5 TRBV5-6
AWRGFGQNLYGYT TRBJ1-2 TRBV30
AWSFSGSNYEQY TRBJ2-7 TRBV30
ASTKWASGYSGNTIY TRBJ1-3 TRBV28
ASSAQGAPNTEAF TRBJ1-1 TRBV19
ASSPRQLTEAF TRBJ1-1 TRBV18
ASKEAERSNQPQH TRBJ1-5 TRBV21-1
ASSDGTGIAGDPYEQY TRBJ2-7 TRBV2
ASDNPGRGHQETQY TRBJ2-5 TRBV7-8
ASSRNGQGETPLH TRBJ1-6 TRBV4-2
ASSLSMGQGGGTEAF TRBJ1-1 TRBV7-9
ASSLQGHEAF TRBJ1-1 TRBV27
ASSEFGMSGSEQY TRBJ2-7 TRBV2
ASSPRGYYGYT TRBJ1-2 TRBV7-8
SVASTGNEQF TRBJ2-1 TRBV29-1
ASSQGGRRETQY TRBJ2-5 TRBV7-6
ASRGGQATYEQY TRBJ2-7 TRBV28
ACDRTGEGEQF TRBJ2-1 TRBV25-1
ASSLGTVQETQY TRBJ2-5 TRBV7-8
ASSPYLEGSGNTIY TRBJ1-3 TRBV11-2
ASSEATGGGNTIY TRBJ1-3 TRBV6-1
ASSVAGGPYNEQF TRBJ2-1 TRBV7-6
ASSSGQGSSPLH TRBJ1-6 TRBV7-9
ASPPPHRLRGPSYNEQF TRBJ2-1 TRBV2
ASSLETGGPSEAF TRBJ1-1 TRBV5-1
ASSLATWDYTGELF TRBJ2-2 TRBV5-5
ASSKYRCLRGYEQY TRBJ2-5 TRBV21-1
ASSDSREQGIYGYT TRBJ1-2 TRBV6-4
AWSRDRISHGYT TRBJ1-2 TRBV30
SSSLQQGTNEKLF TRBJ1-4 TRBV7-9
ASSDRGRNQPQH TRBJ1-5 TRBV4-1
ASRSTGVEKLF TRBJ1-4 TRBV6-1
ASSAGDYTDTQY TRBJ2-3 TRBV9
ASGYTGASSYNEQF TRBJ2-1 TRBV12-5
SVLSGEGGYT TRBJ1-2 TRBV29-1
ASSQDGRNNEKLF TRBJ1-4 TRBV4-2
ASRGRVTGYT TRBJ1-2 TRBV2
ASSQDPDRVRMNTEAF TRBJ1-1 TRBV4-1
ASSIAGTGNSYEQY TRBJ2-7 TRBV19
SVEDLIGVGYT TRBJ1-2 TRBV29-1
ASSPFPRGTNFYEQY TRBJ2-7 TRBV18
ASSTLRGHEQY TRBJ2-7 TRBV19
ASSSGPGYDTQY TRBJ2-3 TRBV5-1
ASSPLGLAANGQY TRBJ2-7 TRBV4-1
AWSVAGFIYGYT TRBJ1-2 TRBV30
ATRTGSGNTIY TRBJ1-3 TRBV19